Listed below are T cell receptor beta chains from one sample, sequenced in a study of CD8 T cells in ankylosing spondylitis. TCRdb re-called the 5' RACE reads through MiXCR, storing one row per CDR3 protein. Altogether 200,000 to 250,000 distinct CDR3 sequences are present, approximately 7.4% being singletons, with the ten largest covering 14%. Sequencing was performed on blood, either unsorted or a sorted T cell fraction (not recorded which). Receptors were obtained from a male donor with ankylosing spondylitis. CDR3s leave out the opening cysteine and the closing phenylalanine or tryptophan.

TRBV12-3/TRBV12-4	TRBJ2-7	ASSLAHETVSYEQY
TRBV12-3/TRBV12-4	TRBJ2-3	ASSLRGGQFSDTQY
TRBV6-1	TRBJ2-5	ASSTTGLTHQETQY
TRBV7-9	TRBJ2-1	ASSLDVGGAKYNEQF
TRBV7-9	TRBJ2-3	ASSPRQGGADTQY
TRBV11-2	TRBJ2-1	ASSFQRAEQF
TRBV18	TRBJ2-1	ASSPGGSEQF
TRBV4-3	TRBJ2-5	ASSERTSGTQY
TRBV24-1	TRBJ2-1	ATSDWGDREFEQF
TRBV27	TRBJ1-6	ASNRGGRDSPLH
TRBV27	TRBJ2-7	ASSLEGGEQY
TRBV20-1	TRBJ2-5	SAPPEGGGPSRETQY
TRBV11-2	TRBJ2-7	ASSSTSGKVEQY
TRBV7-2	TRBJ2-1	ASSFQGGSYNEQF
TRBV9	TRBJ2-7	ASSVGFLTYEQY
TRBV7-9	TRBJ1-1	ASSPPWLNTEAF
TRBV10-3	TRBJ1-1	AISGGSEAF
TRBV6-4	TRBJ2-7	ASTLMGGTAYEQY
TRBV5-6	TRBJ1-4	ASSLETRGRKKLF
TRBV5-6	TRBJ1-3	ASSLVGPTGIGNTIY
TRBV19	TRBJ1-2	ASSIGAGGNYGYT
TRBV7-8	TRBJ2-7	ASSLAGLYSYEQY
TRBV6-2/TRBV6-3	TRBJ2-7	ASSYRPAYSYEQY
TRBV3-1	TRBJ2-1	ASSHPKREGLEQF
TRBV5-6	TRBJ2-6	ASSLAGDLQVLT
TRBV25-1	TRBJ2-7	ASSEWSSESGLEQY
TRBV6-1	TRBJ2-1	ASYGTTVENEQF
TRBV4-1	TRBJ2-3	ATMTSATGSGTQY
TRBV24-1	TRBJ2-1	ATSDFASGQGQF
TRBV20-1	TRBJ1-2	SARDHADYNYGYT
TRBV28	TRBJ2-5	ASSPPRGPQETQY
TRBV4-2	TRBJ1-2	ASSQLVVPENYGYT
TRBV4-1	TRBJ2-1	ASSQEWVNEQF
TRBV5-1	TRBJ2-1	ASSLPGLAGWNEQF
TRBV4-3	TRBJ2-1	ASSQDRAGPGDEQS
TRBV28	TRBJ2-7	ASSLRARAY
TRBV28	TRBJ2-7	ASSHWETYEQY
TRBV7-9	TRBJ2-1	ASSAAPQGQINNEQF
TRBV7-2	TRBJ2-3	ASSPLVGGTNTQY
TRBV3-1	TRBJ1-5	ASRPTGPGGKPQH
TRBV5-1	TRBJ2-7	ASTLGISYEQY
TRBV6-2/TRBV6-3	TRBJ1-1	ASTKVPRAGTEAF
TRBV24-1	TRBJ2-1	ATGQGSSYNEQF
TRBV4-3	TRBJ2-2	ASSQGVGSVQVTGELF
TRBV12-3/TRBV12-4	TRBJ1-2	ASSLGRGHRNGYT
TRBV5-1	TRBJ2-3	ASSIRTSGSTDTQY
TRBV10-3	TRBJ1-1	AITKTGTGVTEAF
TRBV12-3/TRBV12-4	TRBJ1-5	ASSLWGHQPQH
TRBV6-1	TRBJ1-6	ASSPDRSSYNSPLH
TRBV11-2	TRBJ2-2	ASSLSGPNTGELF
TRBV4-2	TRBJ2-6	ASRETGIYSGANVLT
TRBV7-2	TRBJ2-7	ASSFSQAVYEQY
TRBV27	TRBJ1-2	ASSSRNSWDGYT
TRBV4-3	TRBJ2-6	ASSPRLAGLNSGANVLT
TRBV28	TRBJ2-7	ASSSSGREQY